A single sample is the source of the 17 T cell receptor beta chains below, sequenced in a study of OX40 agonist ivuxolimab in advanced cancers. Using immunoSEQ multiplex PCR, the repertoire was profiled, and TCRdb retains in-frame clones only, with some absent. The table shows about 40,000 clones, with approximately 81% occurring only once. The sample was CD4+ or CD8+ T cells sorted from blood, taken in a trial of the OX40 agonist ivuxolimab. These receptors all come from an adult with an advanced solid tumor such as melanoma, head and neck, liver or kidney cancer.

The rearrangement joins TRBV4-3 to TRBJ1-6; D perhaps matches TRBD1 (6 bases). The V end was cut by 4 bases, the J end by 5 bases, with 15 bases between. CDR3 length: 16 residues. Germline CDR1 reads LGHNA; CDR2 reads YSLEER. DNA of the CDR3: TGCGCCAGCAGCCCCGAGACGGGGGCCAATAATTCACCCCTCCACTTT. Its translation is CASSPETGANNSPLHF.

The chain recombines TRBV5-1 with TRBJ2-7, with 8 bases that match TRBD2. Germline-derived CDR1 and CDR2 are SGHRS and YFSETQ. The CDR3 spans 14 residues. With V trimmed by 2 bases and J by 0 bases, 1 base remained unmatched. Here the CDR3 reads CASSFSGGSYEQYF. CDR3 in DNA: TGCGCCAGCAGCTTCAGCGGGGGCTCCTACGAGCAGTACTTC.

This chain links TRBV5-1 with TRBJ2-7; TRBD2 aligns across 10 bases. The CDR3 spans 16 residues. CDR1 is SGHRS and CDR2 is YFSETQ in the germline V gene. J gave up 5 bases and V 4 bases, and 12 bases lay outside the gene matches. CDR3 amino acids: CASSPRASGSVDEQYF. The CDR3 region has the DNA TGCGCCAGCAGCCCCCGCGCTAGCGGGAGTGTCGACGAGCAGTACTTC.

V usage is TRBV15 and J usage is TRBJ1-5; no firm D call. CDR3 length: 15 residues. CDR1 is LNHNV, CDR2 YYDKDF, per germline (reference sequence). V shed 0 bases and J shed 6 bases, with 12 bases lying between them. The CDR3 DNA is TGTGCCACCAGCAGAGATCTGGGTTCGGGTCAGCCCCAGCATTTT. Protein: CATSRDLGSGQPQHF.

V and J are TRBV4-3 and TRBJ1-2; TRBD1 aligns across 9 bases. V lost 1 base to trimming and J lost 4 bases; unmatched junction nucleotides: 4. The CDR3 extends over 15 amino acids. The V gene's germline CDR1 is LGHNA and CDR2 YSLEER. The CDR3 DNA reads TGCGCCAGCAGCCAAGCGACAGGGGGGATCTATGGCTACACCTTC. It translates to CASSQATGGIYGYTF.

The chain uses TRBV4-3 and TRBJ2-3; D call uncertain. This CDR3 spans 15 amino acids. The V and J ends lost 2 bases and 0 bases respectively, with 9 bases between them. Germline CDR1 is LGHNA and CDR2 is YSLEER. The CDR3 sequence: CASSQFGYSTDTQYF. The CDR3 DNA reads TGCGCCAGCAGCCAATTCGGATATAGCACAGATACGCAGTATTTT.

The rearrangement joins TRBV27 to TRBJ2-2, with D possibly TRBD1 on 6 matching bases. This CDR3 contains 15 residues. Trimming took 5 bases from V and 3 from J, leaving 13 bases between them. Germline-derived CDR1 and CDR2 are MNHEY and SMNVEV (reference sequence). CDR3: CASSLSDSYTGELFF. In DNA, the CDR3 is TGTGCCAGCAGTCTCTCGGACAGCTACACCGGGGAGCTGTTTTTT.

The chain uses TRBV5-6 and TRBJ2-7; D uncertain. The length of the CDR3 is 18 residues. With 0 bases removed from V and 0 bases from J, the gap between germline ends came to 19 bases. Germline CDR1 reads SGHDT; CDR2 reads YYEEEE. The CDR3 loop reads CASSLVSGTGPSSYEQYF. In nucleotides, the CDR3 is TGTGCCAGCAGCTTGGTCAGTGGCACCGGACCTAGCTCCTACGAGCAGTACTTC.

The rearrangement uses TRBV29-1 and TRBJ2-7; D not certain. V dropped 4 bases and J dropped 3 bases, with 10 bases sitting between them. Germline CDR1 SQVTM, CDR2 ANQGSEA. The CDR3 spans 12 residues. Written as DNA, the CDR3 is TGCAGCGTTGTTGGTGGCGGCTACGAGCAGTACTTC. It encodes CSVVGGGYEQYF.

This sequence joins TRBV11-2 and TRBJ1-5; D gene uncertain. Germline-derived CDR1 and CDR2 are SGHAT and FQNNGV. With 2 bases removed from V and 4 bases from J, the gap between germline ends came to 6 bases. CDR3 length: 13 residues. The CDR3 protein is CASSLTENQPQHF. The CDR3 DNA is TGTGCCAGCAGCTTAACGGAGAATCAGCCCCAGCATTTT.

V usage is TRBV9 and J usage is TRBJ2-7, with D maybe TRBD2 (5 bases). This CDR3 contains 13 residues. The ends were cut back, 4 bases at V and 7 bases at J, with 15 bases in the middle. Germline lookup yields CDR1 SGDLS and CDR2 YYNGEE. This CDR3 is CASSNLDPGEQYF. The DNA for the CDR3 is TGTGCCAGCAGCAATCTGGACCCGGGAGAGCAGTACTTC.

This clone was picked up a small number of times. This sequence joins TRBV29-1 and TRBJ1-1; D is possibly TRBD1 (5 bases). Trimming cost V 0 bases and J 4 bases, with 9 bases left between them. Germline values: CDR1 SQVTM, CDR2 ANQGSEA. This CDR3 region has 13 residues. CDR3 region: CSVEDPGTTEAFF. The CDR3 DNA reads TGCAGCGTTGAAGACCCAGGGACCACTGAAGCTTTCTTT.

This clone was found once. The V gene is TRBV4-2, the J gene TRBJ2-2, with 8 bases identical to TRBD2. Germline trimming cut 8 bases from V and 4 bases from J; bases unmatched to any gene: 12. There are 16 residues in the CDR3. CDR1 and CDR2 from the germline V gene are LGHNA and YNFKEQ. The CDR3, as DNA: TGTGCCAGCGGTCCAAATTCGGGAGGGGGCACCGGGGAGCTGTTTTTT. Its protein is CASGPNSGGGTGELFF.

V and J are TRBV5-6 and TRBJ1-1; no firm D call. The ends were cut back, 4 bases at V and 9 bases at J, with 22 bases in the middle. CDR1 and CDR2 (germline): SGHDT, YYEEEE. This CDR3 has 15 amino acids. For the CDR3, the DNA is TGTGCCAGCAGCAAGGTCGTGTCACCGGGAATACAAGCTTTCTTT. It encodes CASSKVVSPGIQAFF.

Concerning this clone: Mismatch with germline at one junction end may stem from a read error. The DNA of the CDR3 is TGCGCCAGCAGCCAAGATCAAGGGCGGTACCACGAGCAGTACTTC. Protein sequence: CASSQDQGRYHEQYF. The chain recombines TRBV7-9 with TRBJ2-7; D is undetermined. This CDR3 has 15 amino acids. CDR1 and CDR2 (germline): SEHNR, FQNEAQ (reference sequence).

V gene TRBV4-1 combines with J gene TRBJ2-5, with a weak D call TRBD1 (5 bases). Between the trimmed V and J ends, which lost 4 bases and 10 bases, there was a span of 16 bases. Germline V gene sequence: CDR1 MGHRA, CDR2 YSYEKL. There are 13 residues in the CDR3. The CDR3 sequence is CASSRQLGVGQYF. CDR3 nucleotide sequence: TGCGCCAGCAGCCGCCAGTTAGGGGTTGGCCAGTACTTC.

The chain combines TRBV6-4 with TRBJ2-2; D perhaps matches TRBD2 (5 bases). Germline CDR1 reads MRHNA; CDR2 reads SNTAGT. The CDR3 runs 18 residues. V was clipped by 0 bases and J by 3 bases, with 17 bases between them. The CDR3 DNA is TGTGCCAGCAGTGACTCGAACTCGGGGTTCCCTTACACCGGGGAGCTGTTTTTT. This gives the protein CASSDSNSGFPYTGELFF.